What follows describes a single T cell receptor beta chain. The antigen is not known. With 60 Vbeta and 13 Jbeta primers, the PCR was carried out. Assay used: immunoSEQ multiplex PCR; TCRdb lists only in-frame clones, some missing. Counted here are 170,000 or so clones, 84% occurring once; the ten biggest clones make up more than 0.35%. The data were taken from a study of cytomegalovirus exposure and HLA in healthy donors. General observations from the study: The study put 150 to 200 TCR beta chains on its list as cytomegalovirus-associated.

V was pared by 5 bases and J by 3 bases, with 6 bases of the junction left unmatched. Germline loops: CDR1 LNHDA, CDR2 SQIVND (reference sequence). CDR3 size: 15 residues. The chain joins TRBV19 to TRBJ1-1; 10 bases fit TRBD1. Sequenced sample: PBMCs. The TCR sequence derives from a boy aged 2 to 10 in good health and CMV-seronegative. The CDR3 DNA sequence: TGTGCCAGTAGTTCCATGACAGGGGGCTACACTGAAGCTTTCTTT. Translating gives CASSSMTGGYTEAFF.